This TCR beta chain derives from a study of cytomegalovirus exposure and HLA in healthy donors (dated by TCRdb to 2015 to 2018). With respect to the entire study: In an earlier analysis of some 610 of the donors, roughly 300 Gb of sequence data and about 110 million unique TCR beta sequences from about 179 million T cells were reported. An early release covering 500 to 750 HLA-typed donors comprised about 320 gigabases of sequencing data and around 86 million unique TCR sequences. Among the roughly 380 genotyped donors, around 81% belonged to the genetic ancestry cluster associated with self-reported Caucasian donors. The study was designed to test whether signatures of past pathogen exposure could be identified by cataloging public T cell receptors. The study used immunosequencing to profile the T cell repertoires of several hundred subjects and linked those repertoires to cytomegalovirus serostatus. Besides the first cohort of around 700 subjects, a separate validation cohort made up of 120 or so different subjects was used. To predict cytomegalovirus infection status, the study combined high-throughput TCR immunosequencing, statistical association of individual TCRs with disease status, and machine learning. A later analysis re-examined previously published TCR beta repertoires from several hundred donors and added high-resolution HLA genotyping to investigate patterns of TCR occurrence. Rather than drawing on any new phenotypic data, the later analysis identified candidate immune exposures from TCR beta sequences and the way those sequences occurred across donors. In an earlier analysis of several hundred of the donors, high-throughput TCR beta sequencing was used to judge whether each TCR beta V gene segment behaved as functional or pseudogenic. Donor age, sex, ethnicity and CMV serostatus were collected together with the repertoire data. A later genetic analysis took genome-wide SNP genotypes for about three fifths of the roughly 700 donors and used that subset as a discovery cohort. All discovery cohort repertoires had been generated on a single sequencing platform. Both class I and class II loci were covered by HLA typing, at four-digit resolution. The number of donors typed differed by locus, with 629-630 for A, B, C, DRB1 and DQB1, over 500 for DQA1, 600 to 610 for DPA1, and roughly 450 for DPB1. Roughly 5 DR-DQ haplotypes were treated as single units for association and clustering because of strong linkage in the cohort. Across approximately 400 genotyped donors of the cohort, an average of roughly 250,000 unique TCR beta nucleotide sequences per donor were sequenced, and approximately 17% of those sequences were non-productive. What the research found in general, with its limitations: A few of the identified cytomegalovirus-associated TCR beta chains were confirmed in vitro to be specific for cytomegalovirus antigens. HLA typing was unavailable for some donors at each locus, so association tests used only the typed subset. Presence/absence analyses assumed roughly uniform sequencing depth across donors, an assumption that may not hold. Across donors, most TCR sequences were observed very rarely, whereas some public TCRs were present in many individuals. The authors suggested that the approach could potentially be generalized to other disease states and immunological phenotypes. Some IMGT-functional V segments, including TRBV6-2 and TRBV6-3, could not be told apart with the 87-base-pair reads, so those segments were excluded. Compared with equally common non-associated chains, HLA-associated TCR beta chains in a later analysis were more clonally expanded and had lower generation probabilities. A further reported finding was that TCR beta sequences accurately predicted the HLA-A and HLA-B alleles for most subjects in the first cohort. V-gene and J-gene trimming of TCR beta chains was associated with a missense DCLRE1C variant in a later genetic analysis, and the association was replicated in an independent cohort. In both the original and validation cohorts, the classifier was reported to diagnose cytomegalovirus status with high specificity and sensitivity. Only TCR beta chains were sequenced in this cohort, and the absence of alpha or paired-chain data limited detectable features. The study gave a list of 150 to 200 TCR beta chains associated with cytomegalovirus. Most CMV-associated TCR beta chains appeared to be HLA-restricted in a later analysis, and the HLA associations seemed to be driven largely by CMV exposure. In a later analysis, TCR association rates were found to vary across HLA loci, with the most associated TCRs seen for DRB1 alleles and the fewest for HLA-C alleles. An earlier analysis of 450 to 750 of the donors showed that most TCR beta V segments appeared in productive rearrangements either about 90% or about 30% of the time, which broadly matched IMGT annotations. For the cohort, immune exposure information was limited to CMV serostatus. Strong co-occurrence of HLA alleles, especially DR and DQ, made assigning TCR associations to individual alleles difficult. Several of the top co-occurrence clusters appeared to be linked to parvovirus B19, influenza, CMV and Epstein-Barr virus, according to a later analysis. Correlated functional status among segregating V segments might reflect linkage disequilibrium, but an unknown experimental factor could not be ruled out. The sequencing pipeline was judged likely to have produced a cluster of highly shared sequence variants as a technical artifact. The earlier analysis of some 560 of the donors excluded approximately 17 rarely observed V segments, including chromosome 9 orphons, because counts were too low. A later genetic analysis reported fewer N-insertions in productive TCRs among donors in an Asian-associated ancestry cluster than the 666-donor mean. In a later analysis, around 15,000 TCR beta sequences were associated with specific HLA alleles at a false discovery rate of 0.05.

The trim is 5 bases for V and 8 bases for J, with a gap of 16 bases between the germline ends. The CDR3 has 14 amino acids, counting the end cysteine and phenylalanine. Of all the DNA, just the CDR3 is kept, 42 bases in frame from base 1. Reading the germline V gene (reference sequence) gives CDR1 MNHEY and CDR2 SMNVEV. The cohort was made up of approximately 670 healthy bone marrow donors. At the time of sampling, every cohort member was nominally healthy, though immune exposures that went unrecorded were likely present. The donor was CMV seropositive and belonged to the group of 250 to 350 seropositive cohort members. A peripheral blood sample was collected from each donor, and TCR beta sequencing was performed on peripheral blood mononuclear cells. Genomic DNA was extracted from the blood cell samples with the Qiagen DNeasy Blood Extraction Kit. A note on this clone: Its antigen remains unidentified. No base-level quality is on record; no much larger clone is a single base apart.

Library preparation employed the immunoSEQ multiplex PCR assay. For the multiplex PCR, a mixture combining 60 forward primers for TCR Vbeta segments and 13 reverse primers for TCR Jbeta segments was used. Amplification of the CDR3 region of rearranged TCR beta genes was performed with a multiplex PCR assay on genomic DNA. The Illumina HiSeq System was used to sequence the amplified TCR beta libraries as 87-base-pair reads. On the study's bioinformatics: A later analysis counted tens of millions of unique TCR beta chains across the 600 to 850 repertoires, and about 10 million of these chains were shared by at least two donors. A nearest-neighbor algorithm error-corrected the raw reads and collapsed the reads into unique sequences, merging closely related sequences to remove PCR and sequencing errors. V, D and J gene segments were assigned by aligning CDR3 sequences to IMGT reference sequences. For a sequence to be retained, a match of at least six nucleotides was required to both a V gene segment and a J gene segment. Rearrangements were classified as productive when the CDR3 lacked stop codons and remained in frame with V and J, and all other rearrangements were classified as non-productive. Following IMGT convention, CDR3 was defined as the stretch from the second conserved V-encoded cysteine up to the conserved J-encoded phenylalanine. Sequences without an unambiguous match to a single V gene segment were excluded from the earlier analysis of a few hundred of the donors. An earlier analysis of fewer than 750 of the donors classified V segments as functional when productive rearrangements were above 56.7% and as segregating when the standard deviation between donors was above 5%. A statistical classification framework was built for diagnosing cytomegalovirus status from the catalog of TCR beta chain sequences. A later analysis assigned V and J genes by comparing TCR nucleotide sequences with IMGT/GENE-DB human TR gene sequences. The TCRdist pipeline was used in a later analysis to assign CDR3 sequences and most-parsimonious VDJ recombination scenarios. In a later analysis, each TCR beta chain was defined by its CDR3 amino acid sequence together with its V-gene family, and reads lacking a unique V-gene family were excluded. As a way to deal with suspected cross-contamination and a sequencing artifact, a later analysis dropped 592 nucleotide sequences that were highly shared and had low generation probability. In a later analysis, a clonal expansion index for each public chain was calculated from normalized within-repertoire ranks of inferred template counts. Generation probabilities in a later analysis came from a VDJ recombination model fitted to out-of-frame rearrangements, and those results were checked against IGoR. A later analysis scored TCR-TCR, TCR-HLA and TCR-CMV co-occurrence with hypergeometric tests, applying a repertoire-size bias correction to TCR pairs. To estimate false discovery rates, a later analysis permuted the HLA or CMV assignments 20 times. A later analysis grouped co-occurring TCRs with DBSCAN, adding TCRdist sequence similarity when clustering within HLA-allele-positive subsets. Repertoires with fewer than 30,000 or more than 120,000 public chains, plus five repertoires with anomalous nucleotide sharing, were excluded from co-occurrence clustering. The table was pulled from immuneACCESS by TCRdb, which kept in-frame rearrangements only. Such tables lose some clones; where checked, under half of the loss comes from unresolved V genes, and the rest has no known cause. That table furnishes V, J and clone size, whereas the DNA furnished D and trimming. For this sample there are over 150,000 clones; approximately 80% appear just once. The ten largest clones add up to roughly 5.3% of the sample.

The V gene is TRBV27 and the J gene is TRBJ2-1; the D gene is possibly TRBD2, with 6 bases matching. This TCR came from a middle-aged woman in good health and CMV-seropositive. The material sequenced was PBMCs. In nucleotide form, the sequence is TGTGCCAGCAGTCCGGGGGTAGTGGGGGATGAGCAGTTCTTC. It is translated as CASSPGVVGDEQFF.